These 11 T cell receptor beta chains were sequenced from one sample in a study of shared clonotypes between healthy human individuals (dated by TCRdb to about 2020). Library preparation employed the immunoSEQ multiplex PCR assay. Imported from immuneACCESS, the table was reduced by TCRdb to in-frame sequences with V and J called. These copies leave out some clones; in studies compared against another copy, an unresolved V gene accounts for under half, and the cause of the remainder is not known. This sample has roughly 500,000 clones in its table, and around 74% of those were observed once. 10% to 15% of the sample lies in the top ten. Sequenced input: PBMCs. These receptors were obtained from a woman aged 40 to 55 in good health. Some clones in this sample may be carry-over from other donors' samples.

J is TRBJ2-7 and V is TRBV21-1; the D segment call TRBD2 is taken from the table without a DNA check. TRBV21-1 is given as a pseudogene. The length of the CDR3 is 18 residues. In nucleotides, the CDR3 is TGTGCCAGCAGCAAAGAGGCGAGGGCGGGACTAGCGGGAGGACAGCAGTACTTC. Translated, it gives CASSKEARAGLAGGQQYF.

Worth noting for this clone: The same CDR3 also results from other DNA sequences found in this sample. The chain joins TRBV7-9 to TRBJ2-7, with 10 positions matching TRBD2. The length of the CDR3 is 15 residues. The germline CDR1 and CDR2 sequences are SEHNR and FQNEAQ (reference sequence). V lost 1 base to trimming and J lost 0 bases; unmatched junction nucleotides: 0. CDR3 protein: CASSLGLAGSYEQYF. In nucleotides, the CDR3 is TGTGCCAGCAGCTTAGGACTAGCGGGCTCCTACGAGCAGTACTTC.

V usage is TRBV5-8 and J usage is TRBJ2-5; a weak D match, TRBD1 (6 bases). The CDR3 is 20 amino acids. Trimming removed 3 bases from V and 0 bases from J, with 27 bases in between. Per germline, CDR1 SGHTS and CDR2 YDEGEE. The CDR3 here is CASSSLLRRYRDTYQETQYF. The CDR3 coding sequence is TGTGCCAGCAGCTCCCTACTAAGGCGCTACAGGGATACGTACCAAGAGACCCAGTACTTC.

The chain couples TRBV30 to TRBJ2-5, with D possibly matching TRBD2 (6 bases). The DNA end is a closer match to TRBJ2-7, so the J assignment may be wrong. Germline V gives CDR1 GTSNPN, CDR2 SVGIG (reference sequence). The CDR3 extends over 12 amino acids. Here the CDR3 DNA reads TGTGCCTGGAGTAGGAGGGGATACGAGCAGTACTTC. Its protein product is CAWSRRGYEQYF.

The sample holds a few counts of this clone. This sequence joins TRBV19 and TRBJ1-5; tentative D call: TRBD1 (6 bases). The CDR3 is 15 amino acids. Germline V CDR1 and CDR2: LNHDA, SQIVND (reference sequence). V lost 6 bases and J lost 0, with 12 bases in between. The CDR3 DNA reads TGTGCCAGTAGGAAAGACAGGACTAGCAATCAGCCCCAGCATTTT. Translated: CASRKDRTSNQPQHF.

The rearrangement links TRBV28 to TRBJ2-5; possible D gene TRBD1, 7 bases. The DNA matches TRBJ2-7 better at its end, which makes the J call doubtful. The CDR3 spans 15 residues. CDR1 and CDR2 (germline): MDHEN, SYDVKM. CDR3 region: CASSSTGDSWLEQYF. DNA of the CDR3: TGTGCCAGCAGTTCTACAGGGGACTCTTGGCTCGAGCAGTACTTC.

This sequence joins TRBV6-5 and TRBJ2-3, with TRBD1 as a possible D gene (6 bases). V dropped 2 bases and J dropped 1 base, with 10 bases sitting between them. Per the germline V gene, CDR1 is MNHEY and CDR2 is SVGAGI. CDR3 length: 15 residues. Written as DNA, the CDR3 is TGTGCCAGCAGTTACGGGACATTGGGCACAGATACGCAGTATTTT. This gives the protein CASSYGTLGTDTQYF.

This clone was seen a few times. The rearrangement joins TRBV5-1 to TRBJ2-4, with D perhaps TRBD2 (6 bases). The germline V gene encodes CDR1 SGHRS and CDR2 YFSETQ. Trimming stripped 4 bases from V and 6 bases from J, with 17 bases between. CDR3 size: 15 residues. This CDR3 is CASSLGGGLGNIQYF. The CDR3 coding sequence is TGCGCCAGCAGCCTGGGAGGCGGGTTGGGAAACATTCAGTACTTC.

V is TRBV11-1 and J is TRBJ2-1; 9 bases agree with TRBD2. From germline, CDR1 is SGHAT and CDR2 FQDESV (reference sequence). CDR3 length: 15 amino acids. With 1 base clipped from V and 6 bases from J, the junction kept 4 bases outside the gene matches. Written as DNA, the CDR3 is TGTGCCAGCAGCTTAGGGACTAGCGATATCAATGAGCAGTTCTTC. Translation: CASSLGTSDINEQFF.

The rearrangement links TRBV7-9 to TRBJ1-4; the D gene is possibly TRBD1 (6 bases). Trimming shortened V by 1 base and J by 2 bases, and 8 bases separated the two germline ends. The CDR3 covers 15 residues. CDR1 and CDR2 from the germline V gene are SEHNR and FQNEAQ (reference sequence). As DNA, the CDR3 is TGTGCCAGCAGCTTAGGAGGGGGTACTAATGAAAAACTGTTTTTT. Translated, it gives CASSLGGGTNEKLFF.

The chain uses TRBV27 and TRBJ1-2, with 11 bases aligning to TRBD1. This CDR3 has 14 residues. V dropped 5 bases and J dropped 7; count of bases not matched to a gene: 6. Germline values: CDR1 MNHEY, CDR2 SMNVEV (reference sequence). CDR3 protein: CASSRDRGISGYTF. The CDR3 coding sequence is TGTGCCAGCAGTAGGGACAGGGGGATAAGTGGCTACACCTTC.